This T cell receptor (beta chain) was sequenced in a study of OX40 agonist ivuxolimab in advanced cancers. For the wider study: Ivuxolimab was a fully human IgG2 agonistic monoclonal antibody targeting the costimulatory receptor OX40 (CD134). Patients were allowed to have had prior anti-PD-1, anti-PD-L1 or anti-CTLA-4 therapy, and 40% of the dose-escalation patients had previously received checkpoint inhibitors. Of the roughly 54 dose-escalation patients, hepatocellular carcinoma was present in roughly 19, melanoma in roughly 15, renal cell carcinoma in 9 and head and neck cancer in 9. Partial responses occurred in three dose-escalation patients, of whom one had hepatocellular carcinoma and two had cutaneous melanoma. A male proportion of roughly 80% and a mean age of 60 years, ranging from roughly 23 to 79, were recorded for the dose-escalation cohort. Intravenous ivuxolimab was administered to patients every 2 weeks at six dose levels: 0.01, 0.1, 0.3, 1.5, 3 and 10 mg/kg. The paper reports the monotherapy dose-escalation portion (N of about 47 patients) of the phase I ivuxolimab trial. The purpose of peripheral TCRbeta sequencing was to test whether ivuxolimab changed TCR sequence diversity and led to clonal T-cell expansion. Results and caveats for the whole study, not just this receptor: Low levels of normalized T-cell clonal expansion were also seen in some patients who did not respond. After ivuxolimab, more expanded clones were found on average in CD8+ T cells than in CD4+ T cells. In partial responders in the 0.1-3.0 mg/kg groups, normalized peripheral clonal expansion was found to be among the lowest, especially among CD8+ T cells. The antigen specificity of the peripheral T cells that underwent clonal expansion was not determined. At doses of 0.1 to 3.0 mg/kg, clonal expansion of both CD4+ and CD8+ blood T cells was observed from baseline to week 6.

The CDR3 sequence holds 16 residues, the cysteine and phenylalanine included. The only DNA kept is the CDR3, 48 bases in frame from the first base. Germline trimming: 5 bases from V, 4 bases from J; junction bases outside gene matches: 12. Per the germline V gene (reference sequence), MNHEY is the CDR1 and SMNVEV is the CDR2. For sequencing of the TCRbeta CDR3 region, genomic DNA was extracted from the sorted cells. The immunoSEQ Assay was used for sequencing of TCRbeta CDR3 regions. In its TCRdb copy, this immuneACCESS table keeps in-frame sequences only and misses some clones. Where compared with another copy, unresolved V genes explain less than half of these, and the others have no known cause. This sample comprises roughly 90,000 clones, roughly 90% of them detected only once. Less than 0.35% of the sample is in the top ten clones. Patients with a history of autoimmune disease or receiving systemic immunosuppression were excluded from the trial. In every dose cohort, peripheral blood was drawn for TCR sequencing at baseline, cycle 4 day 1, and cycle 7 day 1. Samples came from an open-label, multicenter, first-in-human phase I dose-escalation trial of ivuxolimab. Adults with locally advanced or metastatic melanoma, renal cell carcinoma, hepatocellular carcinoma or head and neck squamous cell carcinoma were enrolled in the trial. Before TCR sequencing, CD4+ T cells and CD8+ T cells were sorted from peripheral blood as separate populations.

Comment on this clone: Its antigen has not been determined. The record has no base qualities; no much larger clone is one base away.

The receptor's source is an adult with an advanced solid tumor such as melanoma, head and neck, liver or kidney cancer. The rearrangement joined TRBV27 to TRBJ2-3; 7 bases in the junction line up with TRBD2. The sequences come from CD4+ or CD8+ T cells sorted from blood, collected in a trial of the OX40 agonist ivuxolimab. CDR3 sequence: CASSPRGRASADTQYF. The base sequence is TGTGCCAGCAGTCCCCGAGGGAGGGCCTCGGCAGATACGCAGTATTTT.